These 14 T cell receptor beta chains were sequenced from one sample in a study of shared clonotypes between healthy human individuals. Assay: immunoSEQ multiplex PCR; the TCRdb copy retains only in-frame clones and omits some. The sample consists of nearly 500,000 clones, around 80% of them appearing once. The sample taken for sequencing was PBMCs. These receptors all come from a woman aged 40 to 49 in good health. Some clones in this sample may be carry-over from other donors' samples.

The chain is built from TRBV4-2 and TRBJ2-3; D may correspond to TRBD1 or TRBD2 (5 bases each). Looked up from germline, CDR1 is LGHNA and CDR2 is YNFKEQ. The CDR3 is made up of 17 amino acids. V was pared by 1 base and J by 0 bases, with 14 bases between. For the CDR3, the DNA is TGTGCCAGCAGCCAAGTGGGACCCGGCGGGAGCACAGATACGCAGTATTTT. Protein sequence: CASSQVGPGGSTDTQYF.

The sample holds one count of this clone. This chain uses TRBV7-9 with TRBJ2-7; D is unclear. CDR1 is SEHNR, CDR2 FQNEAQ, per germline (reference sequence). The CDR3 has 15 amino acids. The V end lost 2 bases, the J end lost 4 bases, and 15 bases lay between the germline ends. CDR3 coding DNA: TGTGCCAGCAGCTTACGAGCGTCATCTCGGTACGAGCAGTACTTC. This encodes CASSLRASSRYEQYF.

The V gene is TRBV5-1, the J gene TRBJ2-1, with D possibly matching TRBD1 (5 bases). Trimming took off 1 base at V and 2 bases at J, with 10 bases between the two ends. The CDR3 loop spans 15 amino acids. Germline V gives CDR1 SGHRS, CDR2 YFSETQ. CDR3: CASSLSSGTYNEQFF. The CDR3 DNA sequence: TGCGCCAGCAGCTTGTCGTCAGGGACCTACAATGAGCAGTTCTTC.

The chain uses TRBV11-2 and TRBJ2-5; no definite D call. Gene TRBJ2-7 matches the end of the DNA better, so the J call may be wrong. This CDR3 has 14 residues. Germline V CDR1 and CDR2: SGHAT, FQNNGV. The CDR3 DNA is TGTGCCAGCAGCTTCTCTGAGAGCTCCTACGAGCAGTACTTC. It yields the protein CASSFSESSYEQYF.

The chain combines TRBV5-4 with TRBJ2-5; D is unclear. Trimming removed 2 bases at V and 2 bases at J, with 10 bases between. CDR3 length: 14 amino acids. Germline assignment: CDR1 SGHNT and CDR2 YYREEE (reference sequence). CDR3 amino acids: CASSFLGSQETQYF. The CDR3 DNA reads TGTGCCAGCAGCTTTCTAGGAAGTCAAGAGACCCAGTACTTC. Full variable domain (outside the CDR3, taken from reference TRBV5-4 and TRBJ2-5): ETGVTQSPTHLIKTRGQQVTLRCSSQSGHNTVSWYQQALGQGPQFIFQYYREEENGRGNFPPRFSGLQFPNYSSELNVNALELDDSALYLCASSFLGSQETQYFGPGTRLLVL.

This rearrangement joins TRBV30 to TRBJ1-4; D remains ambiguous. Deletions cut 1 base from V and 8 bases from J, with 5 bases between. This CDR3 spans 11 amino acids. Per the germline V gene, CDR1 is GTSNPN and CDR2 is SVGIG (reference sequence). DNA of the CDR3: TGTGCCTGGAGTGCGACGGAAAAACTGTTTTTT. Translating it yields CAWSATEKLFF.

As regards this clone: This may come from a read error, since a much larger clone is one base off. Other nucleotide sequences from this sample produce the same CDR3. The rearrangement uses TRBV29-1 and TRBJ2-7; D unresolved. The germline V gene encodes CDR1 SQVTM and CDR2 ANQGSEA. The CDR3 runs to 12 residues. Between the trimmed V and J ends, which lost 4 bases and 3 bases, there was a span of 10 bases. The CDR3 sequence is CSVVSAGYEQYF. CDR3 DNA: TGCAGCGTTGTTTCAGCCGGCTACGAGCAGTACTTC.

This clone was detected only once. The chain recombines TRBV11-2 with TRBJ2-1; D is uncertain. The CDR3 is 14 amino acids. Per germline, CDR1 SGHAT and CDR2 FQNNGV. The V gene lost 1 base and the J gene lost 9 bases, with 13 bases spanning the gap. CDR3 residues: CASSLVLGVGEQFF. The CDR3 bases are TGTGCCAGCAGCTTAGTTCTTGGGGTCGGTGAGCAGTTCTTC.

The CDR3 loop is CASSPRAGGPYEQYF. CDR3 nucleotide sequence: TGTGCCAGCTCACCGAGGGCAGGGGGCCCCTACGAGCAGTACTTC. The J gene is TRBJ2-7, the V gene TRBV18, with 8 bases fitting TRBD1. The CDR3 is made up of 15 amino acids. Germline V gives CDR1 KGHSH, CDR2 LQKENI. The V and J ends lost 3 bases and 2 bases, in that order; junction bases with no gene match: 6.

The chain combines TRBV7-6 with TRBJ1-1; a weak D match, TRBD1 (6 bases). Germline CDR1 and CDR2: SGHVS and FNYEAQ. Deletions cut 5 bases from V and 2 bases from J, with 9 bases between. CDR3 length: 13 amino acids. The CDR3 coding sequence is TGTGCCAGCAGCGCGGACAGTAACACTGAAGCTTTCTTT. Protein: CASSADSNTEAFF.

For this clone: This likely traces to a read error, being one base from a far larger clone. The gene calls are TRBV30 and TRBJ2-1; TRBD2 might be the D (6 bases). The CDR3 totals 11 residues. CDR1 and CDR2 from the germline V gene are GTSNPN and SVGIG (reference sequence). The CDR3 reads CAWSRGNEQLF. The CDR3 DNA follows: TGTGCCTGGAGCCGGGGGAATGAGCAGCTCTTC.

This chain links TRBV19 with TRBJ2-6; TRBD2 is a possible D gene (5 bases). Trimming removed 10 bases from V and 0 bases from J, with 16 bases in between. Germline V gives CDR1 LNHDA, CDR2 SQIVND (reference sequence). The CDR3 is made up of 16 amino acids. The CDR3 reads CATRAGGSSGANVLTF. Here the CDR3 DNA reads TGTGCCACCAGAGCAGGTGGGAGCTCTGGGGCCAACGTCCTGACTTTC.

On this clone itself: The same CDR3 arises from other DNA sequences in this sample as well. The rearrangement uses TRBV18 and TRBJ1-1, with 7 bases aligning to TRBD1. CDR1 is KGHSH and CDR2 is LQKENI in the germline V gene. V was clipped by 6 bases and J by 4 bases; unmatched bases: 5. This CDR3 has 13 residues. The CDR3 region has the DNA TGTGCCAGCTCGCCTACAGGGGCCACTGAAGCTTTCTTT. Residues: CASSPTGATEAFF.

This clone was detected ten times or more. The chain carries TRBV10-3 and TRBJ1-5; 8 positions match TRBD1. There are 14 residues in the CDR3. Losses at the gene ends were 4 bases for V and 6 bases for J; bases not matched to a gene: 5. Germline V gene data show CDR1 as ENHRY and CDR2 as SYGVKD. This chain's CDR3 is CAISGQGPGQPQHF. CDR3 sequence (DNA): TGTGCCATCAGTGGACAGGGGCCCGGTCAGCCCCAGCATTTT.